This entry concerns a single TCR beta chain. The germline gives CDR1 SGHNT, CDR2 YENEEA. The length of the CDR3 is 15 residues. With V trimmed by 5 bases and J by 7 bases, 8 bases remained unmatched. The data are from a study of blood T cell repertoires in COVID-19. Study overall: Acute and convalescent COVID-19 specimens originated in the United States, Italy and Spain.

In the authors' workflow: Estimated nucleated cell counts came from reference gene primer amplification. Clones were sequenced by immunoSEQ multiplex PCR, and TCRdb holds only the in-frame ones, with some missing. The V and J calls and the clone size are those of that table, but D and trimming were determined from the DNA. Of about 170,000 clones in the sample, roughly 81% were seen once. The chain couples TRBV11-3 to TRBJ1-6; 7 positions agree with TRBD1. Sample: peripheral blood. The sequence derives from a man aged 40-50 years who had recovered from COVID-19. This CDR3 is CASSPHGTENSPLHF. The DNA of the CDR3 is TGTGCCAGCAGCCCCCATGGGACAGAAAATTCACCCCTCCACTTT.